This TCR beta chain was found in a study of T cells after somatic rescue of genetic block. The table came from immunoSEQ multiplex PCR; TCRdb's copy has only in-frame clones and leaves some out. The sample yields approximately 67,000 clones, roughly 94% seen once. Sequencing was performed on peripheral blood mononuclear cells (PBMCs). This sequence originates from a man aged 35-49 years.

CDR3 sequence (DNA): TGTGCCACCAGCAGAGGAGGGGAAGGTTACAATGAGCAGTTCTTC. Translation gives CATSRGGEGYNEQFF. This chain uses TRBV15 with TRBJ2-1; tentatively, D is TRBD1 or TRBD2 (5 bases each). The CDR3 sequence is 15 residues long. The V and J ends lost 1 base and 4 bases respectively, with 11 bases between them. Germline CDR1 LNHNV, CDR2 YYDKDF (reference sequence).